This TCR beta chain was documented in a study of blood T cell repertoires in COVID-19. Study-wide context: The United States, Italy and Spain supplied acute and convalescent COVID-19 samples. T cells, B-cell-depleted T cells, or PBMCs provided the cDNA or gDNA that served as material.

It was during active infection that Seattle patients were enrolled and then longitudinally followed. V shed 6 bases and J 3 bases; nucleotides not matched to a gene: 2. CDR3 length: 14 residues. Germline CDR1 reads ENHRY; CDR2 reads SYGVKD. Original data processing: Reference gene primers were amplified, and this amplification served to estimate nucleated cell counts. Using immunoSEQ multiplex PCR, the repertoire was profiled, and TCRdb retains in-frame clones only, with some absent. V and J calls and clone size are given by that table; D and trimming were obtained from the DNA. The repertoire includes around 100,000 clones, 89% of them detected once, and under 5.5% sits in the top ten.

The sample taken for sequencing was peripheral blood. The chain carries TRBV10-3 and TRBJ2-1; 10 nucleotides line up with TRBD2. The clonotype originates from a man between 60 and 75 years old with COVID-19, enrolled during active disease. This chain's CDR3 is CAIREREGYNEQFF. The CDR3, as DNA: TGTGCCATCAGGGAGCGGGAGGGCTACAATGAGCAGTTCTTC.